This T cell receptor (beta chain) was sequenced during a study of response to subunit inactivated influenza vaccine. This clonotype has just a few counts. Its antigen is unknown. Notes on the study in general: New T cells are recruited in small numbers by each seasonal influenza vaccination, according to the authors' suggestion.

Using its own MiXCR run on the RT-PCR reads, TCRdb lists one record per CDR3 protein. The sample carries 700,000 to 800,000 distinct CDR3 sequences, around 20% recorded once. This TCR was recovered from a man aged 50 to 60 who received an inactivated influenza vaccine. This specimen consisted of PBMCs from blood, obtained roughly 5 days after vaccination.

Here the CDR3 reads CASSYPDRGYGYTF. For the CDR3, the DNA is TGTGCCAGCAGCTACCCGGACAGGGGCTATGGCTACACCTTC. This chain joins TRBV7-9 and TRBJ1-2, with 9 nucleotides matching TRBD1. The CDR3 contains 14 residues. Germline CDR1 reads SEHNR; CDR2 reads FQNEAQ (reference sequence). With 4 bases clipped from V and 4 bases from J, the junction kept 4 bases outside the gene matches.